This section outlines one T cell receptor beta chain sequence together with its context. The antigen it recognizes is unknown. No quality values exist for individual bases; no much larger clone is one base distant. Other DNA sequences in this specimen translate into the identical CDR3. V lost 0 bases and J lost 4 bases, and the count of bases not matched to a germline gene is 6. The CDR3 contains 16 residues, cysteine and phenylalanine counted. The only DNA kept is the CDR3, 48 bases in frame from the first base. CDR1 KGHSH and CDR2 LQKENI are derived from the germline V gene. TCRbeta CDR3 regions were amplified from genomic DNA using the immunoSEQ Assay, a bias-controlled multiplex PCR. Per the source publication's procedure: The number of nucleated cells in each sample was estimated by amplification of reference gene primers within the assay. To quantify the absolute abundance of each unique TCRbeta CDR3 rearrangement, sequence reads were collapsed and filtered. For each sample, productive Simpson clonality was calculated as the square root of Simpson's diversity index across productive rearrangements. The source is immuneACCESS, and TCRdb retained only in-frame sequences with V and J called. Part of the clones is not carried over; for the studies checked, unresolved V genes explain less than half of this, and the remainder is unexplained. V, J and clone size are taken as reported in that table, and D and trimming were inferred from the DNA itself. The sample includes 200,000 to 300,000 clones, with more than 70% observed a single time. Clones ranked in the top ten supply around 1.2% of the sample.

This sample is drawn from a study of blood T cell repertoires in COVID-19 (dated by TCRdb to the early 2020s). Notes on the research overall: Samples from collaborators originated in the United States, Italy and Spain and spanned both the acute and convalescent phases of COVID-19. The material from the prospective study consisted of cDNA or gDNA derived from T cells, B-cell-depleted T cells, or PBMCs. Deeply sampled blood TCRbeta repertoires from subjects exposed to, actively infected with, or recovered from COVID-19 were included in the dataset. The repertoires were made available in a free public database intended to serve as a resource for research on the immune response to SARS-CoV-2. The samples were drawn from the first 160 participants of the ongoing ImmuneRACE study and from under 1,500 subjects provided by 6 global collaborators. Nearly every sample came with metadata listing a de-identified subject ID, COVID-19 status, age in years and sex. Where available, HLA class I and class II types were taken from metadata supplied by the sample provider and were not determined by assay-based typing.

Enrolling through a virtual design, the prospective study's participants ranged in age from roughly 18 to 89 years and lived across roughly 24 United States geographic areas. To assign participants to cohorts, the prospective study relied on clinical history that participants themselves reported in a screening survey and a study questionnaire. In the prospective study, whole blood, serum and a nasopharyngeal or oropharyngeal swab were collected from each participant by mobile phlebotomists. Prospective study participants could optionally give additional blood draws and questionnaires over an approximately two-month period. Prospective study blood samples were shipped either frozen or at room temperature before DNA extraction. Summary of the overall study and its limitations: Clinical and demographic metadata were provided uncurated, with the amount varying by source and participant.

Sequencing was carried out using PBMCs or T cells enriched from blood (not recorded which). The TCR sequence derives from a woman aged 35 to 49 with acute COVID-19. The sequence links TRBV18 to TRBJ2-1, with 7 middle bases fitting TRBD1. The encoded CDR3 is CASSPPTGASYNEQFF. The DNA sequence follows: TGTGCCAGCTCACCACCCACAGGGGCCTCTTACAATGAGCAGTTCTTC.